These 29 T cell receptor beta chains were sequenced from one sample in a study of PD-1 blockade in classical Hodgkin lymphoma. Profiled with immunoSEQ multiplex PCR; TCRdb holds only in-frame clones, not every one. The sample lists under 80,000 clones; 87% were seen once. The time point denotes: cycle 4 day 1 (C4D1), after 5 to 7 weeks of nivolumab. Each patient's relapse followed autologous stem cell transplantation, and brentuximab vedotin exposure varied. The sample consisted of peripheral blood mononuclear cells (PBMCs), taken before the fourth cycle of nivolumab. These receptors all stem from a human donor with classical Hodgkin lymphoma.

The chain couples TRBV5-1 to TRBJ2-2, with D hard to call. The CDR3 totals 13 residues. CDR1 and CDR2 (germline): SGHRS, YFSETQ. With 4 bases removed from V and 1 base from J, the gap between germline ends came to 5 bases. The CDR3 loop reads CASSPQNTGELFF. The CDR3 nucleotides read TGCGCCAGCAGCCCCCAGAACACCGGGGAGCTGTTTTTT.

This clone was seen only a few times. The chain combines TRBV30 with TRBJ1-1, with unresolved D. The CDR3 has 12 amino acids. Germline values: CDR1 GTSNPN, CDR2 SVGIG (reference sequence). Trimming removed 4 bases at V and 1 base at J, with 7 bases between. CDR3: CAWNDGNTEAFF. Written as DNA, the CDR3 is TGTGCCTGGAATGACGGGAACACTGAAGCTTTCTTT.

This chain uses TRBV2 with TRBJ1-5; D call uncertain. V lost 7 bases, J lost 6 bases, and 10 bases lay in between. CDR1 and CDR2 from the germline V gene are SNHLY and FYNNEI. The CDR3 is made up of 12 amino acids. The CDR3 DNA reads as TGTGCCAGCAAGGCAGGTGGTCAGCCCCAGCATTTT. The encoded protein is CASKAGGQPQHF. The full variable domain, rest sourced from reference TRBV2 and TRBJ1-5, is EPEVTQTPSHQVTQMGQEVILRCVPISNHLYFYWYRQILGQKVEFLVSFYNNEISEKSEIFDDQFSVERPDGSNFTLKIRSTKLEDSAMYFCASKAGGQPQHFGDGTRLSIL.

The V gene is TRBV13, the J gene TRBJ1-1; D not certain. Germline CDR1 reads PRHDT; CDR2 reads FYEKMQ (reference sequence). V lost 4 bases and J 1 base, leaving 4 bases between the germline ends. This CDR3 has 12 residues. CDR3 sequence: CASSSKNTEAFF. In DNA, the CDR3 is TGTGCCAGCAGCTCGAAGAACACTGAAGCTTTCTTT.

CDR3 nucleotides: TGTGCCAGCAGTTCCCCCCGGCCCAGTAGCTACGAGCAGTACTTC. It codes for CASSSPRPSSYEQYF. The chain joins TRBV6-6 to TRBJ2-7, with D hard to call. The CDR3 totals 15 residues. Germline CDR1 reads MNHNY; CDR2 reads SVGAGI (reference sequence). V lost 4 bases to trimming and J lost 3 bases, with 16 bases between them.

The V and J genes are TRBV4-2 and TRBJ1-2; D unclear. Between the trimmed V and J ends, which lost 2 bases and 3 bases, there was a span of 7 bases. The length of the CDR3 is 13 residues. The V gene's germline CDR1 is LGHNA and CDR2 YNFKEQ. CDR3 sequence reads: CASSQNLDYGYTF. The CDR3 DNA reads TGTGCCAGCAGCCAAAACCTAGACTATGGCTACACCTTC.

The chain links TRBV28 to TRBJ1-1; D ambiguous. CDR3 length: 14 residues. The germline gives CDR1 MDHEN, CDR2 SYDVKM. The V and J ends lost 3 bases and 3 bases respectively, with 11 bases between them. CDR3 sequence reads: CASSFPNKDTEAFF. CDR3 nucleotide sequence: TGTGCCAGCAGTTTCCCGAATAAGGACACTGAAGCTTTCTTT.

This sequence joins TRBV2 and TRBJ2-1, with TRBD2 identical over 9 bases. There are 15 residues in the CDR3. Germline V gene lookup returns CDR1 SNHLY and CDR2 FYNNEI. Losses at the gene ends were 8 bases for V and 0 bases for J; bases not matched to a gene: 5. The CDR3 sequence: CASGSGGTSYNEQFF. Written as DNA, the CDR3 is TGTGCCAGCGGTAGCGGGGGTACCTCCTACAATGAGCAGTTCTTC.

The chain couples TRBV7-9 to TRBJ1-1, with 9 bases matching TRBD1. The J segment lost 7 bases and the V segment lost 6 bases, leaving 9 bases of the junction unmatched. The length of the CDR3 is 14 residues. Germline V gene sequence: CDR1 SEHNR, CDR2 FQNEAQ (reference sequence). The CDR3 bases are TGTGCCAGCAGGGACAGGGGTCTGGATAATGAAGCTTTCTTT. This sequence encodes CASRDRGLDNEAFF.

The CDR3 region has the DNA TGCGCCAGCACGGTAGCGGGGCCAGATACGCAGTATTTT. It encodes CASTVAGPDTQYF. The V and J genes are TRBV5-1 and TRBJ2-3, with 8 bases identical to TRBD2. The V gene end was trimmed by 6 bases and the J gene end by 4 bases; junction bases not matched to a gene: 4. Germline V gives CDR1 SGHRS, CDR2 YFSETQ. The CDR3 is made up of 13 amino acids. Variable domain in full (rest from reference TRBV5-1 and TRBJ2-3): KAGVTQTPRYLIKTRGQQVTLSCSPISGHRSVSWYQQTPGQGLQFLFEYFSETQRNKGNFPGRFSGRQFSNSRSEMNVSTLELGDSALYLCASTVAGPDTQYFGPGTRLTVL.

J is TRBJ2-2 and V is TRBV29-1; the D call may be TRBD1 or TRBD2 (5 bases each). Germline V gives CDR1 SQVTM, CDR2 ANQGSEA. V was pared by 6 bases and J by 1 base, with 18 bases between. The CDR3 covers 16 residues. The CDR3, as DNA: TGCAGCGTGGGCCGGGACCCATCAAGGAACACCGGGGAGCTGTTTTTT. This translates into CSVGRDPSRNTGELFF.

This chain connects TRBV5-1 to TRBJ2-7, with 8 nucleotides matching TRBD2. Unmatched junction bases numbered 15, after V lost 4 bases and J lost 9 bases. Germline CDR1 reads SGHRS; CDR2 reads YFSETQ. The CDR3 covers 15 residues. The DNA for the CDR3 is TGCGCCAGCAGCGTTAGCGGGGAAACCTCTACGTGGCAGTACTTC. Translating it yields CASSVSGETSTWQYF.

The rearrangement links TRBV5-1 to TRBJ2-1; 8 bases fit TRBD2. The V gene end was trimmed by 4 bases and the J gene end by 5 bases; junction bases not matched to a gene: 8. CDR3 length equals 15 residues. Germline V gives CDR1 SGHRS, CDR2 YFSETQ. The CDR3 sequence is CASSLRGGLHNEQFF. CDR3 sequence (DNA): TGCGCCAGCAGCCTCCGGGGGGGGCTCCACAATGAGCAGTTCTTC.

This clone was observed a single time. J is TRBJ1-1 and V is TRBV11-3; weak D call: TRBD1 (6 bases). CDR1 and CDR2 (germline): SGHNT, YENEEA. The CDR3 runs 15 residues. V dropped 6 bases and J dropped 0 bases, with 14 bases sitting between them. The DNA of the CDR3 is TGTGCCAGCAGTTTCTCCGGGGGCATGAACACTGAAGCTTTCTTT. Its translation: CASSFSGGMNTEAFF.

J is TRBJ2-7 and V is TRBV5-1; D is ambiguous. V lost 0 bases, J lost 2 bases, and 15 bases lay in between. This CDR3 is built from 16 residues. CDR1 and CDR2 from the germline V gene are SGHRS and YFSETQ. CDR3: CASSLAHGTSPYEQYF. The DNA of the CDR3 is TGCGCCAGCAGCTTGGCCCACGGCACAAGCCCCTACGAGCAGTACTTC.

This clone showed up just once. CDR3 loop: CASRKTHRARSYEQYF. In DNA form, the CDR3 reads TGTGCAAGTCGCAAAACCCACAGGGCTAGGTCCTACGAGCAGTACTTC. V and J are TRBV12-2 and TRBJ2-7; the D call TRBD1 from the table was never checked on the DNA. TRBV12-2 is labeled a pseudogene. The CDR3 is made up of 16 amino acids.

This chain links TRBV19 with TRBJ1-5, with D tentatively TRBD1 (5 bases). This CDR3 spans 13 amino acids. V was cut by 7 bases and J by 6 bases, with 13 bases left in between. CDR1 and CDR2 from the germline V gene are LNHDA and SQIVND (reference sequence). The chain's CDR3 is CASTFPGGQPQHF. In DNA, the CDR3 is TGTGCCAGTACCTTTCCCGGGGGTCAGCCCCAGCATTTT.

This chain joins TRBV18 and TRBJ1-5; tentative D call: TRBD1 (6 bases). Trimming removed 4 bases at V and 3 bases at J, with 13 bases between. CDR1 and CDR2 from the germline V gene are KGHSH and LQKENI. CDR3 length: 15 residues. CDR3 nucleotide sequence: TGTGCCAGCTCACGAGGGGGGACCTTCAATCAGCCCCAGCATTTT. It is translated as CASSRGGTFNQPQHF.

The J gene is TRBJ2-1, the V gene TRBV28, with a weak D call TRBD2 (6 bases). The germline CDR1 and CDR2 sequences are MDHEN and SYDVKM. V was cut by 0 bases and J by 9 bases, with 15 bases left in between. The CDR3 has 15 residues. The CDR3 here is CASSLWGSKEGEQFF. In DNA form, the CDR3 reads TGTGCCAGCAGTTTATGGGGATCCAAGGAGGGTGAGCAGTTCTTC.

In DNA, the CDR3 is TGTGCCAGCAGTTCCCCCGGGACTACCAATCCCTACGAGCAGTACTTC. It is translated as CASSSPGTTNPYEQYF. This chain joins TRBV28 and TRBJ2-7; 7 bases are shared with TRBD2. The CDR3 contains 16 residues. Per the germline V gene, CDR1 is MDHEN and CDR2 is SYDVKM. The V segment lost 4 bases and the J segment 2 bases; nucleotides outside the gene matches: 11.

CDR3 sequence: CASSLVGSGGYNEQFF. DNA of the CDR3: TGCGCCAGCAGCTTGGTGGGGAGCGGGGGTTACAATGAGCAGTTCTTC. V gene TRBV5-1 combines with J gene TRBJ2-1; 8 positions agree with TRBD2. The CDR3 length is 16 residues. V gave up 0 bases and J gave up 4 bases; unmatched junction bases: 6. Germline V gene sequence: CDR1 SGHRS, CDR2 YFSETQ.

The V gene is TRBV19, the J gene TRBJ2-7; the D is unclear. CDR1 and CDR2 from the germline V gene are LNHDA and SQIVND (reference sequence). V gave up 5 bases and J gave up 3 bases, with 8 bases separating them. The CDR3 has 12 amino acids. This CDR3 is CASSVNSYEQYF. The DNA for the CDR3 is TGTGCCAGTAGTGTGAACAGCTACGAGCAGTACTTC.

This chain joins TRBV11-2 and TRBJ1-5, with a weak D call TRBD1 (5 bases). In germline, CDR1 is SGHAT, CDR2 FQNNGV. The CDR3 totals 15 residues. V lost 5 bases to trimming and J lost 7 bases, with 18 bases between them. In DNA form, the CDR3 reads TGTGCCAGCAGCCATACACCCAGGGCAGGACAGCCCCAGCATTTT. Residues: CASSHTPRAGQPQHF.

To note about this clone: Other DNA sequences from this sample encode an identical CDR3 as well. The chain carries TRBV5-1 and TRBJ2-1; TRBD1 agrees at 8 bases. The CDR3 covers 14 residues. V trimming: 2 bases; J trimming: 2 bases; junction bases outside the gene matches: 0. The germline V gene encodes CDR1 SGHRS and CDR2 YFSETQ. CDR3 nucleotides: TGCGCCAGCAGCTTACAGGGGGCCTACAATGAGCAGTTCTTC. Translated, it gives CASSLQGAYNEQFF.

The V and J genes are TRBV30 and TRBJ1-6; no definite D call. This CDR3 contains 11 residues. Trimming removed 0 bases from V and 9 bases from J, with 3 bases in between. Germline-derived CDR1 and CDR2 are GTSNPN and SVGIG (reference sequence). In DNA form, the CDR3 reads TGTGCCTGGAGTGTCCTTTCACCCCTCCACTTT. Its protein is CAWSVLSPLHF.

This chain connects TRBV10-1 to TRBJ1-6; 10 nucleotides align to TRBD1. V was pared by 4 bases and J by 9 bases, with 6 bases of the junction left unmatched. Germline CDR1 is WNHNN and CDR2 is SYGVQD (reference sequence). The CDR3 covers 15 residues. CDR3 nucleotides: TGCGCCAGCAGTGTGGACAGGGGGATCATTTCACCCCTCCACTTT. Its translation: CASSVDRGIISPLHF.

J is TRBJ1-1 and V is TRBV2, with a possible D match to TRBD1 (6 bases). V lost 7 bases and J lost 5, with 17 bases in between. The V gene's germline CDR1 is SNHLY and CDR2 FYNNEI. The CDR3 has 14 amino acids. The CDR3 nucleotides are TGTGCCAGCACAAAACAGGGTCTATGGACTGAAGCTTTCTTT. Translating gives CASTKQGLWTEAFF.

This clone appeared a few times. Here the CDR3 reads CASSTLSFKSGNSPLHF. The CDR3 DNA is TGTGCCAGCAGTACCCTCTCCTTTAAGTCAGGGAATTCACCCCTCCACTTT. The chain recombines TRBV28 with TRBJ1-6; TRBD1 is a possible D gene (5 bases). Deletions cut 5 bases from V and 7 bases from J, with 21 bases between. CDR3 length equals 17 residues. Looked up from germline, CDR1 is MDHEN and CDR2 is SYDVKM.

This clone has a handful of counts. The genes are TRBV21-1 and TRBJ1-5. TRBV21-1 is a documented pseudogene. The CDR3 is 16 amino acids. CDR3 protein: CASSKGGGMRNQPQHF. The DNA of the CDR3 is TGTGCCAGCAGCAAAGGGGGGGGGATGCGCAATCAGCCCCAGCATTTT.